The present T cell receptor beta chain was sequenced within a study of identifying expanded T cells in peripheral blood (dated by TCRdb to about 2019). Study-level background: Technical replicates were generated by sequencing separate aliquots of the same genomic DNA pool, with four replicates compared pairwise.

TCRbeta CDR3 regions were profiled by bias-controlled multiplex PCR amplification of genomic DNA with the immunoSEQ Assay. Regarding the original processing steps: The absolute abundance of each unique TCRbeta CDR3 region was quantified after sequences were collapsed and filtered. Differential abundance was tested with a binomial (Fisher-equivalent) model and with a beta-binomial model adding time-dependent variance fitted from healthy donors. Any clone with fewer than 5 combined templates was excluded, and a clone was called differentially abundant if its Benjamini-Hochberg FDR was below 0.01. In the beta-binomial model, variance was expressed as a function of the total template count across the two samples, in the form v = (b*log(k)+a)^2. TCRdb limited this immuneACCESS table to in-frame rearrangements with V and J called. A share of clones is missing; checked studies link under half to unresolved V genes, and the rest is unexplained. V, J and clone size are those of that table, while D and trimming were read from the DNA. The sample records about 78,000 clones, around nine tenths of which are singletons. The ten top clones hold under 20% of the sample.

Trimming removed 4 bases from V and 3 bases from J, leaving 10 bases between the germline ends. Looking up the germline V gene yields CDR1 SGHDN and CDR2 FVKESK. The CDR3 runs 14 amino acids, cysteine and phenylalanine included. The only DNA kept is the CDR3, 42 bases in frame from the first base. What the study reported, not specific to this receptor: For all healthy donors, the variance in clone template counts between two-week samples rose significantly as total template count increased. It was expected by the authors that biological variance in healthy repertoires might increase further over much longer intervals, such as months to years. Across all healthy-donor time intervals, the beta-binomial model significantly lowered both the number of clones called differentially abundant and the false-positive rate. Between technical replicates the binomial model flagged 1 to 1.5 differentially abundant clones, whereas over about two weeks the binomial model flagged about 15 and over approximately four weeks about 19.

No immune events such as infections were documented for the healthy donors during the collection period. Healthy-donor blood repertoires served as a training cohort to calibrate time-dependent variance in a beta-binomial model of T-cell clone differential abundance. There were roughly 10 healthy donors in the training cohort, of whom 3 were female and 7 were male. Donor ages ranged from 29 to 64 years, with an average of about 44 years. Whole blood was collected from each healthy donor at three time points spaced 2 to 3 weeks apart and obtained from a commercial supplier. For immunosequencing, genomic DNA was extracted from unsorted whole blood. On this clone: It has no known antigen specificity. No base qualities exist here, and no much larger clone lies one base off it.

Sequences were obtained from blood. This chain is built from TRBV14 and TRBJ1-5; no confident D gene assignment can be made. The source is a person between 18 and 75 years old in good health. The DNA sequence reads TGTGCCAGCAGCCCCCACGGAGACAATCAGCCCCAGCATTTT. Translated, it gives CASSPHGDNQPQHF.